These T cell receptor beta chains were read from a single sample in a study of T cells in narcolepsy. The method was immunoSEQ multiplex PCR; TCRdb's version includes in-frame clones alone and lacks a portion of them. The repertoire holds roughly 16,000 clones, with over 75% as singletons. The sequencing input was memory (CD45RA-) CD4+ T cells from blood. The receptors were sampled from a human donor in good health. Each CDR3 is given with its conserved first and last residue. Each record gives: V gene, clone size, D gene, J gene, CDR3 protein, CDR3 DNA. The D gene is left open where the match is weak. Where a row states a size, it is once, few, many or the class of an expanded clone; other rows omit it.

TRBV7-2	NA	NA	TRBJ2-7	CASSLATEFYEQYF	TGTGCCAGCAGCTTAGCGACGGAGTTCTACGAGCAGTACTTC
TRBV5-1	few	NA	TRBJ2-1	CASSLPQVLAYNEQFF	TGCGCCAGCAGCTTGCCGCAGGTCTTAGCCTACAATGAGCAGTTCTTC
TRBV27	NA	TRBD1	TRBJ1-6	CASSQDRGNSPLHF	TGTGCCAGCAGCCAGGACAGGGGTAACTCACCCCTCCACTTT
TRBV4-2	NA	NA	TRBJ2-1	CASSLRWGGQAYNEQFF	TGTGCCAGCAGCCTAAGGTGGGGGGGCCAGGCCTACAATGAGCAGTTCTTC
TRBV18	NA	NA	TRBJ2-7	CASSRTPYEQYF	TGTGCCAGCTCACGAACCCCCTACGAGCAGTACTTC
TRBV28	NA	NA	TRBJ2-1	CASTRGTFSYNEQFF	TGTGCCAGCACTCGCGGGACGTTTTCCTACAATGAGCAGTTCTTC
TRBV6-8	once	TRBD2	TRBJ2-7	CASSYGGRVNEQYF	TGTGCCAGCAGTTATGGGGGGAGGGTCAACGAGCAGTACTTC
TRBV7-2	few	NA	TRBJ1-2	CASSLAPGTGEGYTF	TGTGCCAGCAGCTTAGCGCCAGGGACCGGAGAAGGCTACACCTTC
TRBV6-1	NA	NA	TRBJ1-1	CASSEMDKGPWVAFF	TGTGCCAGCAGTGAAATGGACAAGGGGCCATGGGTGGCTTTCTTT
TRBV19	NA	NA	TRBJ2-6	CASSIGINSGANVLTF	TGTGCCAGTAGTATAGGGATCAACTCTGGGGCCAACGTCCTGACTTTC
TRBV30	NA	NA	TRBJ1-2	CAWGRVGPNGYTF	TGTGCCTGGGGTAGGGTCGGGCCGAATGGCTACACCTTC
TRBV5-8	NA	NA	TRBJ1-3	CASSLLQLKGNTIYF	TGTGCCAGCAGCCTTCTACAGCTGAAGGGAAACACCATATATTTT
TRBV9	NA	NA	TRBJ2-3	CASSPEAETVTDTQYF	TGTGCCAGCAGCCCAGAGGCGGAAACCGTCACAGATACGCAGTATTTT
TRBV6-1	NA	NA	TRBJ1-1	CASRDSGWVNTEAFF	TGTGCCAGCAGGGACAGCGGCTGGGTGAACACTGAAGCTTTCTTT
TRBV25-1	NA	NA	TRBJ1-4	CASSAAGANEKLFF	TGTGCCAGCAGTGCTGCCGGGGCTAATGAAAAACTGTTTTTT
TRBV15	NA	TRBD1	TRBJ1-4	CATSRGQGVREKLFF	TGTGCCACCAGCAGAGGACAGGGCGTACGTGAAAAACTGTTTTTT
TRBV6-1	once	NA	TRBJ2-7	CASRSLDNFLYEQYF	TGTGCCAGCAGAAGCCTGGACAATTTTCTCTACGAGCAGTACTTC
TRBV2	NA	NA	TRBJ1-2	CASDRNSNYGYTF	TGTGCCAGCGACAGGAACTCTAACTATGGCTACACCTTC
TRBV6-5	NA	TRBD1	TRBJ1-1	CASTRQGGTEAFF	TGTGCCAGCACCAGACAGGGGGGCACTGAAGCTTTCTTT
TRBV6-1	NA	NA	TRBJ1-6	CASSGGTRPPNSPLHF	TGTGCCAGCAGTGGTGGGACGCGGCCACCTAATTCACCCCTCCACTTT
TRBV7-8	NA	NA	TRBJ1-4	CASSYQGSNEKLFF	TGTGCCAGCAGCTATCAGGGGTCCAATGAAAAACTGTTTTTT
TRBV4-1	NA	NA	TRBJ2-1	CASSQEGGKSYNEQFF	TGCGCCAGCAGCCAAGAGGGCGGGAAATCCTACAATGAGCAGTTCTTC
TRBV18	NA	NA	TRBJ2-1	CASSPMGNEQFF	TGTGCCAGCTCACCGATGGGCAATGAGCAGTTCTTC
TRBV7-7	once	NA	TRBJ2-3	CASSLTRTALVTDTQYF	TGTGCCAGCAGTTTAACGCGGACAGCCCTAGTCACAGATACGCAGTATTTT
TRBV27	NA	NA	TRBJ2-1	CASSSPKLSSYNEQFF	TGTGCCAGCAGTTCCCCCAAACTTAGCTCCTACAATGAGCAGTTCTTC
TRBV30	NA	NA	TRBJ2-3	CAWLQPGLRTDTQYF	TGTGCCTGGTTACAACCGGGACTCCGCACAGATACGCAGTATTTT
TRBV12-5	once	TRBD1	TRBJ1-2	CASGDRGVGYTF	TGTGCTAGTGGGGACAGGGGAGTTGGCTACACCTTC
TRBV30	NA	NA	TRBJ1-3	CAWSAGESGNTIYF	TGTGCCTGGAGTGCAGGGGAGTCTGGAAACACCATATATTTT
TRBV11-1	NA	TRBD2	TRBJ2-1	CASSFRLGGRSNEQFF	TGTGCCAGCAGCTTCCGACTAGGCGGGAGATCAAATGAGCAGTTCTTC
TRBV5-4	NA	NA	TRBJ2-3	CASSLRGSSTDTQYF	TGTGCCAGCAGCTTGCGGGGGAGTAGCACAGATACGCAGTATTTT
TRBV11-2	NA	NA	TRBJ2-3	CASSDLFRANRTDTQYF	TGTGCCAGCAGCGACCTTTTTCGGGCAAACCGCACCGATACGCAGTATTTT
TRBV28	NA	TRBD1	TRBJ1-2	CASSLPRAGGPTTYGYTF	TGTGCCAGCAGTCTCCCGAGGGCAGGGGGCCCTACCACTTATGGCTACACCTTC
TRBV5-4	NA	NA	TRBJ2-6	CASSSISGANVLTF	TGTGCCAGCAGCTCCATTTCTGGGGCCAACGTCCTGACTTTC
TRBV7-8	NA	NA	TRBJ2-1	CASSPHGGPSYNEQFF	TGTGCCAGCAGCCCCCATGGGGGGCCTTCCTACAATGAGCAGTTCTTC
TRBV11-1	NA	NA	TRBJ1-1	CASSLVGSGLNTEAFF	TGTGCCAGCAGCTTAGTCGGGTCAGGATTGAACACTGAAGCTTTCTTT
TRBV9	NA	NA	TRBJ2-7	CASSTASSYEQYF	TGTGCCAGCAGCACCGCATCCTCCTACGAGCAGTACTTC
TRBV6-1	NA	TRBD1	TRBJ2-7	CASTQGAYEQYF	TGTGCCAGCACCCAGGGGGCCTACGAGCAGTACTTC
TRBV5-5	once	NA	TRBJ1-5	CASRMGESGQEPQHF	TGTGCCAGCAGGATGGGGGAAAGTGGGCAGGAGCCCCAGCATTTT
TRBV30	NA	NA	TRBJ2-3	CAWSVGAPTDTQYF	TGTGCCTGGAGTGTAGGGGCCCCCACAGATACGCAGTATTTT
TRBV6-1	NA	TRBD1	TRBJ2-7	CASSFAGQGVHEQYF	TGTGCCAGCAGTTTCGCCGGACAGGGTGTCCACGAGCAGTACTTC
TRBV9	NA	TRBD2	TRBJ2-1	CASSVGLAGGNEQFF	TGTGCCAGCAGCGTAGGGCTAGCGGGAGGGAATGAGCAGTTCTTC
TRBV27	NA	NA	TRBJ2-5	CASRFSGNPETQYF	TGTGCCAGCAGGTTCTCCGGGAACCCGGAGACCCAGTACTTC
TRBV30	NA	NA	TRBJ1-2	CAWSVLQGNYGYTF	TGTGCCTGGAGTGTTCTACAGGGTAACTATGGCTACACCTTC
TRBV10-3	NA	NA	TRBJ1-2	CAITHQNYGYTF	TGTGCCATCACCCATCAGAACTATGGCTACACCTTC
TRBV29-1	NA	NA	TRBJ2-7	CSVEISGYEQYF	TGCAGCGTTGAAATATCCGGCTACGAGCAGTACTTC
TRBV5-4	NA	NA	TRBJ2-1	CASSLWKVAGYNEQFF	TGTGCCAGCAGCTTGTGGAAGGTGGCTGGATACAATGAGCAGTTCTTC
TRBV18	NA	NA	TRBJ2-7	CASSPPGAYEQYF	TGTGCCAGCTCACCACCGGGTGCCTACGAGCAGTACTTC
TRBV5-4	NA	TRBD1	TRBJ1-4	CASSGGDRANEKLFF	TGTGCCAGCAGCGGGGGGGACAGGGCAAATGAAAAACTGTTTTTT
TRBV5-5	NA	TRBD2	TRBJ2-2	CASRRTSENTGELFF	TGTGCCAGCAGGAGGACTAGCGAGAACACCGGGGAGCTGTTTTTT
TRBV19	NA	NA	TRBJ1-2	CASTRTLAVTNYGYTF	TGTGCCAGTACCAGGACTCTGGCAGTGACTAACTATGGCTACACCTTC
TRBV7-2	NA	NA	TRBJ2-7	CASSLATEFYEQYF	TGTGCCAGCAGCTTAGCGACGGAGTTCTACGAGCAGTACTTC
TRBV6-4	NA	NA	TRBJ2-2	CASSETTILTGELFF	TGTGCCAGCAGTGAAACGACTATTCTCACCGGGGAGCTGTTTTTT
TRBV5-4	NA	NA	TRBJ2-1	CASSLGRPSYNEQFF	TGTGCCAGCAGCCTAGGGCGGCCCTCCTACAATGAGCAGTTCTTC